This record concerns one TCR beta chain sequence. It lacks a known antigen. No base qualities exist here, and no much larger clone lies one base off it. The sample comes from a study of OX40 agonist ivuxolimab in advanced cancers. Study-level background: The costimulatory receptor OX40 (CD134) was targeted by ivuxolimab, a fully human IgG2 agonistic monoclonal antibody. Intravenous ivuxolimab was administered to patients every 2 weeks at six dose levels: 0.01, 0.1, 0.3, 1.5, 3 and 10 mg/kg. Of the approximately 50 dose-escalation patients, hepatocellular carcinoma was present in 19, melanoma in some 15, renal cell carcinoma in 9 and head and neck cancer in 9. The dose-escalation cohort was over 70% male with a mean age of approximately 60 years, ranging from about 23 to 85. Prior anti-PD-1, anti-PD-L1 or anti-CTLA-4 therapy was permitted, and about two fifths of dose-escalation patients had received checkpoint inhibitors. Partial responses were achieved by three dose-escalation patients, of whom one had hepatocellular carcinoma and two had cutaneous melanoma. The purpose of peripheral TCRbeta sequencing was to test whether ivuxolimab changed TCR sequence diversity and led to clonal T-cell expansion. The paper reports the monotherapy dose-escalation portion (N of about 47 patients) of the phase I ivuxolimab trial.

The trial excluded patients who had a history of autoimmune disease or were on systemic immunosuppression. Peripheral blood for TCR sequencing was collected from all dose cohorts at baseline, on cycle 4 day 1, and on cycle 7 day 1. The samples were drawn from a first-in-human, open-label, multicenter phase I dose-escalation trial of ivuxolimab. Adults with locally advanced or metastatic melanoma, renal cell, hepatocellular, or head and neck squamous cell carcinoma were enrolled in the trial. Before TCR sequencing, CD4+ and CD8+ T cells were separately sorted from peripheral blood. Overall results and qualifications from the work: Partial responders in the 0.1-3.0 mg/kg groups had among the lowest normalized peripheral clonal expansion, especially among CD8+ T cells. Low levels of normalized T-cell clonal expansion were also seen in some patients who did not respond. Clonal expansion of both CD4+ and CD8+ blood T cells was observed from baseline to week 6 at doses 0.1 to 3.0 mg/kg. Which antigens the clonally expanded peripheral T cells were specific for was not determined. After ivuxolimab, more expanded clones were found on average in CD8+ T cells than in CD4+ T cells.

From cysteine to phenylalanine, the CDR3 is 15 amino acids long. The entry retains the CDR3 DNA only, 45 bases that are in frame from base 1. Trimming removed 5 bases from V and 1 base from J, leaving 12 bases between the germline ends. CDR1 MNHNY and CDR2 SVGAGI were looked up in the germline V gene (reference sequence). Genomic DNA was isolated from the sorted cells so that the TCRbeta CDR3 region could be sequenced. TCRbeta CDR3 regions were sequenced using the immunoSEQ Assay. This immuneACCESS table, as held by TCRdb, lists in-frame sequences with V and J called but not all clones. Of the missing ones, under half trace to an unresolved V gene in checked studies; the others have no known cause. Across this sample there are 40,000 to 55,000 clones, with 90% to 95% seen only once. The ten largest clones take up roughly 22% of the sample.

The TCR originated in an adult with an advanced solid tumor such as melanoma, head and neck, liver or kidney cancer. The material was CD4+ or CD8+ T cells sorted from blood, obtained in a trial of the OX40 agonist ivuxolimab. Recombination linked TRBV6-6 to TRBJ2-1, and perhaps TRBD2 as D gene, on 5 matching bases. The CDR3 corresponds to CASSTFGGSYNEQFF. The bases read TGTGCCAGCAGTACCTTCGGAGGATCCTACAATGAGCAGTTCTTC.